One and the same sample provided the 25 T cell receptor beta chains below, sequenced in a study of radiotherapy plus CTLA-4 blockade in lung cancer. Sequencing was performed with immunoSEQ multiplex PCR; in TCRdb, only in-frame clones are kept and a portion is missing. The repertoire holds about 45,000 clones, with around 72% as singletons. Material: peripheral blood, obtained from a patient treated with radiotherapy plus ipilimumab. The receptors were sampled from a human donor with non-small cell lung cancer who had a complete response to radiotherapy plus ipilimumab.

A few counts support this clone. The J gene is TRBJ1-5, the V gene TRBV19, with D uncertain. Per germline, CDR1 LNHDA and CDR2 SQIVND (reference sequence). With 1 base removed from V and 0 bases from J, the gap between germline ends came to 7 bases. The CDR3 is 15 residues long. The CDR3 loop reads CASSIGDYSNQPQHF. DNA of the CDR3: TGTGCCAGTAGTATAGGAGACTATAGCAATCAGCCCCAGCATTTT. The whole variable domain, filled in from reference TRBV19 and TRBJ1-5, reads DGGITQSPKYLFRKEGQNVTLSCEQNLNHDAMYWYRQDPGQGLRLIYYSQIVNDFQKGDIAEGYSVSREKKESFPLTVTSAQKNPTAFYLCASSIGDYSNQPQHFGDGTRLSIL.

The V gene is TRBV5-3, the J gene TRBJ2-7; 7 positions match TRBD2. TRBV5-3 qualifies as an ORF whose function is uncertain. This CDR3 comprises 17 residues. V dropped 4 bases and J dropped 6; count of bases not matched to a gene: 19. The DNA of the CDR3 is TGTGCCAGAAGCGGAGGGTGGGAGGGGCAGGGCTCATCCGAGCAGTACTTC. It encodes CARSGGWEGQGSSEQYF.

This rearrangement joins TRBV19 to TRBJ1-1, with 11 nucleotides matching TRBD1. With 5 bases clipped from V and 4 bases from J, the junction kept 6 bases outside the gene matches. Germline CDR1 reads LNHDA; CDR2 reads SQIVND (reference sequence). The CDR3 is 15 amino acids. The CDR3 is CASSERTGGFTEAFF. The DNA for the CDR3 is TGTGCCAGTAGTGAAAGGACAGGGGGCTTCACTGAAGCTTTCTTT.

This sequence joins TRBV29-1 and TRBJ2-3, with D perhaps TRBD2 (7 bases). CDR1 is SQVTM and CDR2 is ANQGSEA in the germline V gene. The CDR3 length is 13 residues. The V end was cut by 7 bases, the J end by 3 bases, with 14 bases between. CDR3 amino acids: CSEGGAVTDTQYF. The CDR3 coding sequence is TGCAGCGAAGGGGGGGCCGTGACAGATACGCAGTATTTT.

This clone showed up just a few times. This chain uses TRBV6-6 with TRBJ1-1; D is unresolved. The CDR3 length is 14 residues. The V and J ends lost 0 bases and 0 bases respectively, with 5 bases between them. Germline CDR1 is MNHNY and CDR2 is SVGAGI (reference sequence). The DNA of the CDR3 is TGTGCCAGCAGTTACTCGAGGCTGAACACTGAAGCTTTCTTT. This encodes CASSYSRLNTEAFF.

The chain links TRBV7-9 to TRBJ2-7; D remains unclear. CDR1 SEHNR and CDR2 FQNEAQ come from the germline V gene (reference sequence). The CDR3 extends over 12 amino acids. The V end lost 5 bases, the J end lost 3 bases, and 8 bases lay between the germline ends. The CDR3 reads CASSPLGYEQYF. The CDR3 DNA reads TGTGCCAGCAGCCCCCTCGGCTACGAGCAGTACTTC.

The gene calls are TRBV7-2 and TRBJ1-5; a weak D match, TRBD1 (6 bases). The germline V and J ends were trimmed by 2 bases and 5 bases, with 10 bases remaining between them. Germline CDR1 SGHTA, CDR2 FQGNSA. The CDR3 sequence is 14 residues long. The DNA for the CDR3 is TGTGCCAGCAGCTTATTAGGGGGATATCAGCCCCAGCATTTT. Protein: CASSLLGGYQPQHF.

The chain couples TRBV13 to TRBJ1-1; D is perhaps TRBD1 (5 bases). Germline V CDR1 and CDR2: PRHDT, FYEKMQ (reference sequence). This CDR3 is 15 amino acids long. V dropped 2 bases and J dropped 4 bases, with 14 bases sitting between them. The CDR3 loop is CASSLKGIWGTEAFF. The CDR3 bases are TGTGCCAGCAGCTTAAAGGGGATCTGGGGCACTGAAGCTTTCTTT.

This clone is a singleton in its sample. V gene TRBV19 combines with J gene TRBJ2-3; D is perhaps TRBD1 (6 bases). The V end was cut by 4 bases, the J end by 1 base, with 15 bases between. This CDR3 has 16 amino acids. The germline V gene has CDR1 LNHDA and CDR2 SQIVND (reference sequence). CDR3 coding DNA: TGTGCCAGTAGTACCCTCCAGGGGACGGGCACAGATACGCAGTATTTT. It specifies CASSTLQGTGTDTQYF. The full variable domain, its missing parts supplied by reference TRBV19 and TRBJ2-3, is DGGITQSPKYLFRKEGQNVTLSCEQNLNHDAMYWYRQDPGQGLRLIYYSQIVNDFQKGDIAEGYSVSREKKESFPLTVTSAQKNPTAFYLCASSTLQGTGTDTQYFGPGTRLTVL.

The rearrangement uses TRBV6-6 and TRBJ2-7, with TRBD1 matching 7 bases. With 0 bases clipped from V and 5 bases from J, the junction kept 4 bases outside the gene matches. The germline CDR1 and CDR2 sequences are MNHNY and SVGAGI (reference sequence). The CDR3 runs to 14 residues. CDR3 region: CASSYSTGTHEQYF. The DNA of the CDR3 is TGTGCCAGCAGTTACTCGACAGGGACCCACGAGCAGTACTTC.

This clone was seen only once. This chain uses TRBV10-2 with TRBJ1-2; the D gene is possibly TRBD1 (6 bases). The V end was cut by 1 base, the J end by 4 bases, with 10 bases between. Germline assignment: CDR1 WSHSY and CDR2 SAAADI. There are 14 residues in the CDR3. The CDR3 sequence: CASSEWGHVYGYTF. CDR3 in DNA: TGCGCCAGCAGTGAGTGGGGACACGTCTATGGCTACACCTTC.

A single count supports this clone. This chain joins TRBV7-6 and TRBJ1-4; 9 nucleotides line up with TRBD1. From germline, CDR1 is SGHVS and CDR2 FNYEAQ. The CDR3 is 17 residues long. The V gene end was trimmed by 5 bases and the J gene end by 5 bases; junction bases not matched to a gene: 12. CDR3 DNA: TGTGCCAGCAGCACCCCCTTCGCCGGGACAGGGAATGAAAAACTGTTTTTT. This codes for CASSTPFAGTGNEKLFF.

This chain connects TRBV5-3 to TRBJ2-1; 11 bases map to TRBD2. TRBV5-3 is classed as an ORF, of uncertain function. The CDR3 is 17 residues long. The trim removed 1 base at V and 3 bases at J, leaving 6 bases unmatched. The CDR3 bases are TGTGCCAGAAGCTTGCTGTTAGCGGGAGGGCTCTACAATGAGCAGTTCTTC. This codes for CARSLLLAGGLYNEQFF.

This sequence joins TRBV7-6 and TRBJ2-7; D remains unclear. The V gene lost 4 bases and the J gene lost 1 base, with 14 bases spanning the gap. The CDR3 runs to 15 residues. CDR1 and CDR2 (germline): SGHVS, FNYEAQ. CDR3 region: CASSSQSGISYEQYF. In DNA form, the CDR3 reads TGTGCCAGCAGCTCACAGTCCGGCATATCCTACGAGCAGTACTTC.

V is TRBV2 and J is TRBJ2-5; D gene uncertain. Germline values: CDR1 SNHLY, CDR2 FYNNEI. This CDR3 has 12 amino acids. V shed 2 bases and J shed 9 bases, with 10 bases lying between them. This CDR3 reads CASSETKRAQYF. The CDR3 bases are TGTGCCAGCAGTGAAACGAAACGGGCCCAGTACTTC.

Sample share makes this clone medium-sized. V gene TRBV7-9 combines with J gene TRBJ2-7, with D possibly being TRBD2 (5 bases). Germline CDR1 SEHNR, CDR2 FQNEAQ (reference sequence). Trimming took off 5 bases at V and 3 bases at J, with 14 bases between the two ends. The CDR3 contains 14 residues. CDR3 DNA sequence: TGTGCCAGCAGCCCCGAGGGTCGGTTCTACGAGCAGTACTTC. Encoded protein: CASSPEGRFYEQYF.

The chain is built from TRBV11-3 and TRBJ2-1; weak D call: TRBD1 (6 bases). The CDR3 is 14 amino acids. Trimming cost V 6 bases and J 6 bases, with 15 bases left between them. Germline CDR1 is SGHNT and CDR2 is YENEEA. The DNA of the CDR3 is TGTGCCAGCAGTGGTGGGGGCCTTGCCAATGAGCAGTTCTTC. This encodes CASSGGGLANEQFF.

Comments on this clone: Compared with germline, one end of the junction differs, possibly owing to a read error. J is TRBJ1-1 and V is TRBV18; possibly TRBD1 for D (5 bases). The CDR3 has 16 amino acids. Germline V gives CDR1 KGHSH, CDR2 LQKENI. Here the CDR3 DNA reads TGTGTCAGCTCACCATTCCTGGGGGGGTTGAACACTGAAGCTTTCTTT. Protein product: CVSSPFLGGLNTEAFF. Combining the CDR3 with reference TRBV18 and TRBJ1-1 gives the whole variable domain NAGVMQNPRHLVRRRGQEARLRCSPMKGHSHVYWYRQLPEEGLKFMVYLQKENIIDESGMPKERFSAEFPKEGPSILRIQQVVRGDSAAYFCVSSPFLGGLNTEAFFGQGTRLTVV.

V gene TRBV7-9 combines with J gene TRBJ1-5, with 7 bases identical to TRBD1. Germline CDR1 reads SEHNR; CDR2 reads FQNEAQ (reference sequence). The V gene end was trimmed by 3 bases and the J gene end by 6 bases; junction bases not matched to a gene: 8. This CDR3 has 15 amino acids. The CDR3 DNA follows: TGTGCCAGCAGCTTTTCTACAGGGGCCAGTCAGCCCCAGCATTTT. Translating gives CASSFSTGASQPQHF.

The chain has TRBV9 and TRBJ2-3; perhaps TRBD1 as D (6 bases). Between the trimmed V and J ends, which lost 3 bases and 1 base, there was a span of 9 bases. The CDR3 contains 14 residues. Germline V gene data show CDR1 as SGDLS and CDR2 as YYNGEE. CDR3 loop: CASSERQGTDTQYF. The DNA of the CDR3 is TGTGCCAGCAGCGAAAGACAGGGCACAGATACGCAGTATTTT.

This chain links TRBV7-3 with TRBJ2-2, with 12 bases that match TRBD1. CDR3 length equals 18 residues. The V gene end was trimmed by 3 bases and the J gene end by 1 base; junction bases not matched to a gene: 6. CDR1 is SGHTA and CDR2 is FQGTGA in the germline V gene. CDR3 coding DNA: TGTGCCAGCAGCTTTCCCGGGACAGGGGGCCAGAACACCGGGGAGCTGTTTTTT. It encodes CASSFPGTGGQNTGELFF.

In nucleotides, the CDR3 is TGTGCCAGCAGTGATTCACAGGGGTCCTACAATGAGCAGTTCTTC. Translated: CASSDSQGSYNEQFF. The chain joins TRBV6-4 to TRBJ2-1; 7 bases map to TRBD1. Germline V gene sequence: CDR1 MRHNA, CDR2 SNTAGT. This CDR3 is built from 15 residues. Trimming at V came to 3 bases and at J to 1 base, leaving 3 bases not matched to a gene.

This clone appeared a few times. The gene calls are TRBV19 and TRBJ1-2; 7 bases map to TRBD1. V lost 6 bases to trimming and J lost 4 bases; unmatched junction nucleotides: 5. The CDR3 totals 13 residues. Looked up from germline, CDR1 is LNHDA and CDR2 is SQIVND (reference sequence). The CDR3 loop is CASRQGRVYGYTF. CDR3 bases: TGTGCCAGTAGACAGGGGAGAGTCTATGGCTACACCTTC.

The V call is TRBV19, the J call TRBJ2-3, with a tentative D call TRBD2 (6 bases). V was shortened by 2 bases and J by 3 bases, with 18 bases between the two germline ends. This CDR3 contains 17 residues. Germline V gives CDR1 LNHDA, CDR2 SQIVND (reference sequence). Written as DNA, the CDR3 is TGTGCCAGTAGTATACCCCCCTTGGCGGGACGGACAGATACGCAGTATTTT. Protein product: CASSIPPLAGRTDTQYF. Filled out from reference TRBV19 and TRBJ2-3, the complete variable domain reads DGGITQSPKYLFRKEGQNVTLSCEQNLNHDAMYWYRQDPGQGLRLIYYSQIVNDFQKGDIAEGYSVSREKKESFPLTVTSAQKNPTAFYLCASSIPPLAGRTDTQYFGPGTRLTVL.

The count of this clone is one. This CDR3 reads CASSPRDRSFYEQYF. The DNA of the CDR3 is TGTGCCAGCTCACCCCGGGACAGGAGTTTCTACGAGCAGTACTTC. V is TRBV18 and J is TRBJ2-7, with 8 bases fitting TRBD1. The CDR3 loop spans 15 amino acids. J lost 3 bases, V lost 3 bases, and 7 bases had no gene match. Germline V CDR1 and CDR2: KGHSH, LQKENI.